This TCR beta chain was sequenced for a study of spatial heterogeneity in lung cancer. As concerns this clonotype: The library was designed around alpha chains, so this beta chain is a stray read whose abundance carries little weight.

TCRdb re-derived calls from the 5' RACE reads in MiXCR, one entry per CDR3 protein. The sample lists thousands of distinct CDR3 sequences, about 17% occurring once. As for time point: sample taken at primary tumor resection. Without sorting, whole RNA was sequenced from tumor, nontumor lung or frozen PBMC. The donor group consisted of 72 patients who had untreated, early-stage non-small cell lung cancer. Germline V CDR1 and CDR2: MNHEY, SVGAGI. CDR3 size: 14 residues. The V gene lost 7 bases and the J gene lost 5 bases, with 17 bases spanning the gap. The TCR comes from a male donor with early-stage non-small cell lung cancer. Here the sequenced sample was normal lung tissue next to the tumor, taken at surgery. The chain joins TRBV6-5 to TRBJ1-1; a possible D gene is TRBD1 (6 bases). The CDR3 DNA sequence: TGTGCCAGCACCTCGAGGGCAGGGGAGACTGAAGCTTTCTTT. It codes for CASTSRAGETEAFF.